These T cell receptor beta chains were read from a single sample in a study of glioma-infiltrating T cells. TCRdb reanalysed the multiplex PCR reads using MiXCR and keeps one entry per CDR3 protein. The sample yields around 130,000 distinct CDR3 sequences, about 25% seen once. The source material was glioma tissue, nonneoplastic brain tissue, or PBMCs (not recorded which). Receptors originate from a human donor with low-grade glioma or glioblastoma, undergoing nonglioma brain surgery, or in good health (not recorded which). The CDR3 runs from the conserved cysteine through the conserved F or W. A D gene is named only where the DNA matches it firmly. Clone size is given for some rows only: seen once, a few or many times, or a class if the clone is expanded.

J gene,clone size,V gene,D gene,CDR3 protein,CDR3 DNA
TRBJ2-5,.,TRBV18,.,CASSPEYF,TGTGCCAGCTCACCAGAGTACTTC
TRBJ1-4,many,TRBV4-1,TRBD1,CASSQPEPGQRNEKLFF,TGCGCCAGCAGCCAGCCGGAACCGGGACAGCGTAATGAAAAACTGTTTTTT
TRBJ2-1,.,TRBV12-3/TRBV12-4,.,CASSSGQYNEQFF,TGTGCCAGCAGTTCCGGACAATACAATGAGCAGTTCTTC
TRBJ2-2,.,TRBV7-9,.,CASSRTLLANTGELFF,TGTGCCAGCAGCCGGACCCTACTAGCAAACACCGGGGAGCTGTTTTTT
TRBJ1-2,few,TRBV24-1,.,CATSSPGPYYGYTF,TGTGCCACCAGTAGCCCAGGACCTTACTATGGCTACACCTTC
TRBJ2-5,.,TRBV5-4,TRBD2,CASSLAGDSGGVETQYF,TGTGCCAGCAGCTTGGCCGGTGATAGCGGGGGTGTAGAGACCCAGTACTTC
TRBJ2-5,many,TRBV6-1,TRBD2,CASSLLISGGQETQYF,TGTGCCAGCAGTCTCCTCATTAGCGGGGGACAAGAGACCCAGTACTTC
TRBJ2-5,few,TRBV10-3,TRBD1,CAISPNRGVGQETQYF,TGTGCCATCAGTCCTAACAGGGGCGTGGGTCAAGAGACCCAGTACTTC
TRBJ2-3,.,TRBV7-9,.,CASSLVDTDTQYF,TGTGCCAGCAGCTTAGTAGACACAGATACGCAGTATTTT
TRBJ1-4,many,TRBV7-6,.,CASSSRTENEKLFF,TGTGCCAGCAGCTCAAGGACAGAGAATGAAAAACTGTTTTTT
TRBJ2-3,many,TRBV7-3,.,CASSLGTSTDTQYF,TGTGCCAGCAGCTTAGGGACATCCACAGATACGCAGTATTTT
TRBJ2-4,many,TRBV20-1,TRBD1,CSARSGTGNNIQYF,TGCAGTGCTAGATCCGGGACAGGGAATAACATTCAGTACTTC